This section outlines one TCR beta chain sequence together with its context. These data belong to a study of identical twins. TCRdb re-analysed the 5' RACE reads in MiXCR, keeping a single row per CDR3 protein. The repertoire holds fewer than 900,000 distinct CDR3 sequences, with 15% to 20% as singletons. Trimming pared 0 bases from V and 2 bases from J, leaving 8 bases between. This CDR3 comprises 15 residues. Per the germline V gene, CDR1 is MNHEY and CDR2 is SVGAGI. The sample was also linked to a second study, of T cells expressing NK-cell markers.

The chain couples TRBV6-5 to TRBJ1-3; D remains ambiguous. The clonotype comes from a woman aged 18-29 years in good health. The source material was PBMCs. The CDR3 loop is CASSYSSGTGNTIYF. DNA for the CDR3: TGTGCCAGCAGTTACTCGTCGGGGACTGGAAACACCATATATTTT.